What follows are 15 T cell receptor beta chains derived from one specimen sequenced in a study of T cells generated in artificial thymic organoids. Separate semi-nested PCRs amplified TCRalpha and TCRbeta libraries using constant-region reverse primers in TRAC or TRBC. TCRdb processed the 5' RACE reads anew with MiXCR; each CDR3 protein has one entry. The table includes fewer than 9,000 distinct CDR3 sequences, 18% detected once. Sequencing was performed on naive CD8+ T cells from the thymus. Subset meaning: CD3+TCRalphabeta+CD8SP T cells; for blood, CD45RO-CCR7+ naive CD8+ T cells. These receptors were taken from a human donor who gave cord blood stem cells for thymic organoid culture, a cardiac surgery patient who gave postnatal thymus, or a blood donor (not recorded which).

This rearrangement joins TRBV29-1 to TRBJ1-4; the D gene is possibly TRBD1 (6 bases). CDR3 length: 13 amino acids. Germline loops: CDR1 SQVTM, CDR2 ANQGSEA. The V end lost 4 bases, the J end lost 10 bases, and 16 bases lay between the germline ends. The CDR3 loop is CSVVLLQGPKLFF. The CDR3 coding sequence is TGCAGCGTTGTGCTCTTACAGGGACCAAAACTGTTTTTT.

By share, this clonotype counts as medium-sized (0.01 to 0.1%). V usage is TRBV7-9 and J usage is TRBJ2-1; possibly TRBD1 for D (6 bases). In germline, CDR1 is SEHNR, CDR2 FQNEAQ (reference sequence). The CDR3 is 12 amino acids. The V end was cut by 2 bases, the J end by 9 bases, with 8 bases between. This chain's CDR3 is CASSLKGGEQFF. The DNA for the CDR3 is TGTGCCAGCAGCTTAAAAGGGGGTGAGCAGTTCTTC.

This clonotype occurred a few times. The J gene is TRBJ2-7, the V gene TRBV4-1; 8 nucleotides line up with TRBD2. Germline lookup yields CDR1 MGHRA and CDR2 YSYEKL. The CDR3 spans 14 residues. With V trimmed by 1 base and J by 3 bases, 2 bases remained unmatched. CDR3 amino acids: CASSQASGGYEQYF. The CDR3 DNA reads TGCGCCAGCAGCCAAGCGAGCGGGGGCTACGAGCAGTACTTC.

The V gene is TRBV12-3 or TRBV12-4, the J gene TRBJ2-7; D is uncertain. V was cut by 5 bases and J by 0 bases, with 5 bases left in between. CDR3 length: 12 amino acids. This chain's CDR3 is CASSVSSYEQYF. CDR3 sequence (DNA): TGTGCCAGCAGTGTGAGCTCCTACGAGCAGTACTTC.

The chain joins TRBV4-2 to TRBJ2-1, with D unresolved. Trimming pared 4 bases from V and 10 bases from J, leaving 20 bases between. Germline values: CDR1 LGHNA, CDR2 YNFKEQ. This CDR3 has 15 residues. The chain's CDR3 is CASSPAKTLLGEQFF. In DNA, the CDR3 is TGTGCCAGCAGCCCGGCCAAGACGCTTTTGGGGGAGCAGTTCTTC.

This clonotype was seen many times. J is TRBJ2-3 and V is TRBV7-3, with no clear D. The ends were cut back, 2 bases at V and 2 bases at J, with 11 bases in the middle. The CDR3 loop spans 15 amino acids. The germline V gene has CDR1 SGHTA and CDR2 FQGTGA. CDR3 sequence: CASSLGASHTDTQYF. The DNA of the CDR3 is TGTGCCAGCAGCTTAGGTGCCAGCCACACAGATACGCAGTATTTT.

This clonotype rates as medium-sized (0.01 to 0.1%). The V gene is TRBV28, the J gene TRBJ1-5; D remains ambiguous. This CDR3 is 11 amino acids long. Trimming left V 3 bases short and J 10 bases short, with 7 bases between. Germline-derived CDR1 and CDR2 are MDHEN and SYDVKM. The CDR3 bases are TGTGCCAGCAGTTTTGGTCTACCCCAGCATTTT. It translates to CASSFGLPQHF.

A remark on this clonotype: This clone may be a read error of a much larger clone one base away. As DNA, the CDR3 is TGTGCCAGCAGTTATACCGGGACCCGGCCCCAGCATTTT. This gives the protein CASSYTGTRPQHF. This chain uses TRBV6-5 with TRBJ1-5, with D possibly TRBD1 on 5 matching bases. Germline V gene sequence: CDR1 MNHEY, CDR2 SVGAGI. The CDR3 extends over 13 amino acids. V was cut by 3 bases and J by 9 bases, with 12 bases left in between.

This clonotype ranks as medium-sized (0.01 to 0.1%). The rearrangement joins TRBV10-1 to TRBJ2-2; tentatively, D is TRBD1 (6 bases). The CDR3 runs 19 residues. Germline V gene sequence: CDR1 WNHNN, CDR2 SYGVQD (reference sequence). With 4 bases removed from V and 2 bases from J, the gap between germline ends came to 23 bases. CDR3 amino acids: CASSGTIYGTPLNTGELFF. The CDR3 nucleotides are TGCGCCAGCAGTGGGACGATTTACGGGACACCATTAAACACCGGGGAGCTGTTTTTT.

By share, this clonotype ranks as medium-sized. V usage is TRBV28 and J usage is TRBJ2-5; perhaps TRBD2 as D (5 bases). V was clipped by 1 base and J by 0 bases, with 12 bases between them. This CDR3 region has 16 residues. Germline loops: CDR1 MDHEN, CDR2 SYDVKM. CDR3 sequence (DNA): TGTGCCAGCAGTTTATTGACTAATTGGTACCAAGAGACCCAGTACTTC. Protein sequence: CASSLLTNWYQETQYF.

This clonotype was counted at least ten times. Compared with germline, one end of the junction differs, possibly owing to a read error. The gene calls are TRBV27 and TRBJ2-5; 10 nucleotides line up with TRBD2. Germline V gives CDR1 MNHEY, CDR2 SMNVEV (reference sequence). The CDR3 has 15 residues. DNA for the CDR3: TGTGCCAGCAGTTTACGAGCGGGAGGGCGGGAGACGCAGTACTTC. This codes for CASSLRAGGRETQYF.

At least ten counts were recorded for this clonotype. The CDR3: CASSELGGHSNQPQHF. In DNA, the CDR3 is TGTGCCAGCAGTGAACTGGGGGGCCATAGCAATCAGCCCCAGCATTTT. This chain links TRBV6-1 with TRBJ1-5, with D perhaps matching TRBD1 (6 bases). V lost 2 bases to trimming and J lost 0 bases, with 11 bases between them. This CDR3 spans 16 amino acids. The germline gives CDR1 MNHNS, CDR2 SASEGT.

Relative to its sample, this clonotype is medium-sized. The chain uses TRBV7-6 and TRBJ2-3; maybe TRBD2 (7 bases). There are 15 residues in the CDR3. Germline values: CDR1 SGHVS, CDR2 FNYEAQ. Between the trimmed V and J ends, which lost 1 base and 1 base, there was a span of 9 bases. CDR3 sequence (DNA): TGTGCCAGCAGCTTAGGAGGGGGGGGCACAGATACGCAGTATTTT. This gives the protein CASSLGGGGTDTQYF.

This clonotype was seen many times. The rearrangement joins TRBV11-2 to TRBJ2-4; no definite D call. Trimming took 3 bases from V and 5 from J, leaving 8 bases between them. Germline loops: CDR1 SGHAT, CDR2 FQNNGV. This CDR3 spans 13 amino acids. The CDR3 spells CASSFHAQNIQYF. The CDR3 DNA is TGTGCCAGCAGCTTTCACGCGCAAAACATTCAGTACTTC.

J is TRBJ1-1 and V is TRBV5-5; D gene unclear. Germline V gene lookup returns CDR1 SGHKS and CDR2 YYEKEE (reference sequence). The CDR3 is 13 residues long. Trimming pared 4 bases from V and 5 bases from J, leaving 12 bases between. CDR3 residues: CASSPALYTEAFF. The CDR3 nucleotides are TGTGCCAGCAGCCCGGCCCTGTATACTGAAGCTTTCTTT.